The 30 T cell receptor beta chains below were found in one sample sequenced in a study of T cell responses to AZD1222 COVID-19 vaccine (dated by TCRdb to 2020 to 2023). Library preparation was by the immunoSEQ multiplex PCR assay. The source is immuneACCESS, and TCRdb retained only in-frame sequences with V and J called. Part of the clones is not carried over; for the studies checked, unresolved V genes explain less than half of this, and the remainder is unexplained. This sample is represented by about 130,000 clones; around 90% of them were singletons. Jointly, the top ten make up around 1% of the sample. The sample's time point, from its label and the paper: about 28 days (+/-7) after the second vaccine dose. The sample here was peripheral blood, taken 28 days after the second AZD1222 dose. The source of these receptors is an adult who received the AZD1222 COVID-19 vaccine.

The CDR3 loop reads CATSDLAGVTDTQYF. Written as DNA, the CDR3 is TGTGCCACCAGTGATCTAGCGGGAGTCACAGATACGCAGTATTTT. The rearrangement joins TRBV24-1 to TRBJ2-3; 10 nucleotides match TRBD2. With 3 bases clipped from V and 2 bases from J, the junction kept 1 base outside the gene matches. The CDR3 extends over 15 amino acids. Germline CDR1 and CDR2: KGHDR and SFDVKD.

This chain uses TRBV9 with TRBJ1-2, with D possibly being TRBD1 (6 bases). Trimming shortened V by 0 bases and J by 7 bases, and 10 bases separated the two germline ends. Germline CDR1 reads SGDLS; CDR2 reads YYNGEE. The CDR3 consists of 13 residues. CDR3 region: CASSVAGAAGYTF. DNA of the CDR3: TGTGCCAGCAGCGTAGCAGGGGCCGCTGGCTACACCTTC. The full variable domain, rest sourced from reference TRBV9 and TRBJ1-2, is DSGVTQTPKHLITATGQRVTLRCSPRSGDLSVYWYQQSLDQGLQFLIQYYNGEERAKGNILERFSAQQFPDLHSELNLSSLELGDSALYFCASSVAGAAGYTFGSGTRLTVV.

Only a few counts were recorded for this clone. The chain uses TRBV3-1 (or the pseudogene TRBV3-2) and TRBJ2-5; D not resolved. Germline lookup yields CDR1 LGHDT and CDR2 YNNKEL (reference sequence). Trimming pared 3 bases from V and 1 base from J, leaving 3 bases between. The CDR3 consists of 12 residues. In nucleotides, the CDR3 is TGTGCCAGCAGCCATAGCCAAGAGACCCAGTACTTC. It codes for CASSHSQETQYF.

The chain couples TRBV2 to TRBJ2-7; tentatively, D is TRBD2 (5 bases). CDR1 SNHLY and CDR2 FYNNEI come from the germline V gene. V lost 2 bases, J lost 3 bases, and 14 bases lay in between. This CDR3 spans 15 amino acids. CDR3 loop: CASSELVDYDYEQYF. The CDR3 region has the DNA TGTGCCAGCAGTGAATTGGTCGACTACGACTACGAGCAGTACTTC.

CDR3 protein: CATSRDSSPGNTIYF. The CDR3 nucleotides read TGTGCCACCAGCAGAGATTCGAGCCCTGGAAACACCATATATTTT. The V call is TRBV15, the J call TRBJ1-3; D remains ambiguous. Germline V CDR1 and CDR2: LNHNV, YYDKDF (reference sequence). This CDR3 region has 15 residues. V gave up 0 bases and J gave up 2 bases, with 8 bases separating them.

This CDR3 is CASSGTGGEGSTEAFF. The CDR3 DNA reads TGTGCCAGCAGCGGCACAGGGGGCGAAGGAAGTACTGAAGCTTTCTTT. V is TRBV5-4 and J is TRBJ1-1, with 9 bases that match TRBD1. This CDR3 spans 16 amino acids. Per germline, CDR1 SGHNT and CDR2 YYREEE (reference sequence). V dropped 4 bases and J dropped 5; count of bases not matched to a gene: 12.

The gene calls are TRBV2 and TRBJ2-3, with D perhaps matching TRBD1 or TRBD2 (5 bases each). CDR3 length: 14 amino acids. Trimming took off 7 bases at V and 6 bases at J, with 17 bases between the two ends. Germline CDR1 is SNHLY and CDR2 is FYNNEI. The CDR3 is CASTKGAAGDTQYF. CDR3 nucleotide sequence: TGTGCCAGCACCAAAGGGGCGGCGGGCGATACGCAGTATTTT.

The gene calls are TRBV12-3 or TRBV12-4 and TRBJ1-2; no clear D gene. The CDR3 covers 13 residues. V gave up 3 bases and J gave up 2 bases, with 7 bases separating them. The CDR3 DNA reads TGTGCCAGCAGTTTGATTAGGAACTATGGCTACACCTTC. Its translation is CASSLIRNYGYTF.

In its sample, this clone was seen a few times. The rearrangement links TRBV12-3 or TRBV12-4 to TRBJ2-1; a weak D match, TRBD1 (6 bases). V dropped 6 bases and J dropped 9 bases, with 15 bases sitting between them. This CDR3 comprises 13 residues. The CDR3 DNA reads TGTGCCAGCAGGCCCACAGGGTCCGGTGAGCAGTTCTTC. Translating gives CASRPTGSGEQFF.

This clone was seen only once. The genes are TRBV7-9 and TRBJ2-1, with 12 bases aligning to TRBD2. The CDR3 runs to 15 residues. Germline assignment: CDR1 SEHNR and CDR2 FQNEAQ (reference sequence). After removal of 5 bases from V and 3 bases from J, the junction contained 2 bases not matched to a gene. CDR3 sequence reads: CASSPGLAGYNEQFF. The CDR3 nucleotides read TGTGCCAGCAGCCCGGGACTAGCGGGCTACAATGAGCAGTTCTTC.

The V gene is TRBV5-4, the J gene TRBJ2-7, with 8 bases lining up with TRBD2. Germline V gives CDR1 SGHNT, CDR2 YYREEE (reference sequence). J lost 2 bases, V lost 4 bases, and 5 bases had no gene match. The CDR3 sequence is 14 residues long. The CDR3 spells CASSPQRETYEQYF. The CDR3 nucleotides are TGTGCCAGCAGCCCCCAGCGGGAGACCTACGAGCAGTACTTC.

The chain joins TRBV27 to TRBJ2-7; tentative D call: TRBD1 (6 bases). CDR3 length: 15 residues. Germline assignment: CDR1 MNHEY and CDR2 SMNVEV (reference sequence). Trimming took 5 bases from V and 1 from J, leaving 15 bases between them. CDR3 region: CASSRAGETSYEQYF. The CDR3 nucleotides read TGTGCCAGCAGTCGAGCAGGGGAAACTTCCTACGAGCAGTACTTC.

The chain employs TRBV7-3 and TRBJ2-2, with 7 bases matching TRBD1. V was pared by 5 bases and J by 0 bases, with 6 bases of the junction left unmatched. CDR3 size: 16 residues. The germline V gene encodes CDR1 SGHTA and CDR2 FQGTGA. CDR3 loop: CASSRRQGANTGELFF. DNA for the CDR3: TGTGCCAGCAGCCGACGACAGGGCGCGAACACCGGGGAGCTGTTTTTT.

The chain uses TRBV13 and TRBJ2-1, with D maybe TRBD2 (5 bases). Per the germline V gene, CDR1 is PRHDT and CDR2 is FYEKMQ (reference sequence). The CDR3 covers 18 residues. V lost 4 bases to trimming and J lost 0 bases, with 19 bases between them. The CDR3 is CASSSFKHLAGSYNEQFF. As DNA, the CDR3 is TGTGCCAGCAGCTCCTTCAAACATCTTGCGGGCTCCTACAATGAGCAGTTCTTC.

The V call is TRBV2, the J call TRBJ2-1; TRBD2 matches 8 bases. V lost 6 bases and J lost 14; bases outside the gene matches: 6. Germline CDR1 and CDR2: SNHLY and FYNNEI. The CDR3 has 11 residues. CDR3 residues: CASSSGGPEFF. CDR3 coding DNA: TGTGCCAGCAGCTCGGGAGGGCCGGAGTTCTTC.

The chain employs TRBV28 and TRBJ2-7; D is unresolved. Germline assignment: CDR1 MDHEN and CDR2 SYDVKM. V lost 3 bases, J lost 5 bases, and 14 bases lay in between. The CDR3 has 14 amino acids. The CDR3 region is CASSFRFQLHEQYF. The CDR3 DNA follows: TGTGCCAGCAGTTTCAGGTTTCAGCTCCACGAGCAGTACTTC.

In this sample, this clone turned up once. The chain has TRBV24-1 and TRBJ2-7, with 9 positions matching TRBD2. In germline, CDR1 is KGHDR, CDR2 SFDVKD. CDR3 length: 17 amino acids. Germline trimming cut 7 bases from V and 6 bases from J; bases unmatched to any gene: 18. CDR3 coding DNA: TGTGCCACCAGGAACTCATTTGGGGCTAGCGGGATTCCCGAGCAGTACTTC. Amino acids: CATRNSFGASGIPEQYF.

The chain couples TRBV5-1 to TRBJ2-1; no definite D call. This CDR3 contains 16 residues. Per the germline V gene, CDR1 is SGHRS and CDR2 is YFSETQ. The V gene lost 4 bases and the J gene lost 0 bases, with 14 bases spanning the gap. CDR3: CASSPGLRSSYNEQFF. Here the CDR3 DNA reads TGCGCCAGCAGCCCTGGTCTGCGTAGCTCCTACAATGAGCAGTTCTTC.

The CDR3, as DNA: TGTGCCAGCAGCTTAGAACCAGGACAAAACACTGAAGCTTTCTTT. This codes for CASSLEPGQNTEAFF. This rearrangement joins TRBV11-2 to TRBJ1-1; D possibly corresponds to TRBD1 (5 bases). Germline lookup yields CDR1 SGHAT and CDR2 FQNNGV. With 0 bases removed from V and 2 bases from J, the gap between germline ends came to 10 bases. The CDR3 covers 15 residues.

The chain couples TRBV19 to TRBJ2-1; D is possibly TRBD1 (8 bases). Germline CDR1 and CDR2: LNHDA and SQIVND (reference sequence). The ends were cut back, 6 bases at V and 5 bases at J, with 20 bases in the middle. The CDR3 extends over 16 amino acids. The CDR3 DNA reads TGTGCCAGTAGACAGGGGGGGACGGGATCCCACAATGAGCAGTTCTTC. Translating gives CASRQGGTGSHNEQFF.

CDR3 nucleotide sequence: TGTGCCAGCGTTCCAAACCTCCGGGCTTATGAAAAACTGTTTTTT. Residues: CASVPNLRAYEKLFF. This rearrangement joins TRBV14 to TRBJ1-4; D is unresolved. The germline CDR1 and CDR2 sequences are SGHDN and FVKESK. The CDR3 contains 15 residues. V dropped 8 bases and J dropped 6 bases, with 19 bases sitting between them.

J is TRBJ1-1 and V is TRBV9; D uncertain. The V gene lost 5 bases and the J gene lost 4 bases, with 15 bases spanning the gap. The V gene's germline CDR1 is SGDLS and CDR2 YYNGEE. The length of the CDR3 is 14 residues. CDR3 in amino acids: CASRGSWGITEAFF. CDR3 nucleotide sequence: TGTGCCAGCAGAGGATCTTGGGGAATCACTGAAGCTTTCTTT.

The chain is built from TRBV9 and TRBJ2-5; 8 nucleotides agree with TRBD2. Germline CDR1 and CDR2: SGDLS and YYNGEE. V gave up 3 bases and J gave up 5 bases; unmatched junction bases: 6. This CDR3 is built from 14 residues. CDR3 loop: CASSAQSGSETQYF. The CDR3 DNA follows: TGTGCCAGCAGCGCCCAAAGCGGGAGTGAGACCCAGTACTTC.

The gene calls are TRBV10-1 and TRBJ1-2; 10 bases match TRBD1. The germline CDR1 and CDR2 sequences are WNHNN and SYGVQD (reference sequence). The CDR3 extends over 16 amino acids. With V trimmed by 3 bases and J by 8 bases, 12 bases remained unmatched. The CDR3 DNA reads as TGCGCCAGCAGTGAATATTCCGGGACAGGGGCGGGCGGCTACACCTTC. It translates to CASSEYSGTGAGGYTF.

On this clone: Other DNA sequences within the sample encode an identical CDR3. This rearrangement joins TRBV29-1 to TRBJ2-7; the D gene is possibly TRBD2 (6 bases). V was trimmed by 6 bases and J by 1 base, leaving 10 bases between them. This CDR3 contains 12 residues. Germline V CDR1 and CDR2: SQVTM, ANQGSEA. The CDR3 sequence: CSVGTGSYEQYF. DNA for the CDR3: TGCAGCGTCGGGACTGGTTCCTACGAGCAGTACTTC.

V gene TRBV3-1 (or the pseudogene TRBV3-2) combines with J gene TRBJ2-2; D might be TRBD2 (5 bases). This CDR3 is 13 amino acids long. Germline V CDR1 and CDR2: LGHDT, YNNKEL (reference sequence). The V end lost 4 bases, the J end lost 5 bases, and 8 bases lay between the germline ends. As DNA, the CDR3 is TGTGCCAGCAGCCGGCGGGTTACCGGGGAGCTGTTTTTT. Residues: CASSRRVTGELFF.

The V and J genes are TRBV5-6 and TRBJ1-1; TRBD1 matches at 11 bases. V shed 3 bases and J 0 bases; nucleotides not matched to a gene: 7. The CDR3 length is 17 residues. Germline loops: CDR1 SGHDT, CDR2 YYEEEE. The CDR3 reads CASSSRTGGRLNTEAFF. DNA of the CDR3: TGTGCCAGCAGCTCCAGGACAGGGGGCAGGTTGAACACTGAAGCTTTCTTT.

V gene TRBV2 combines with J gene TRBJ2-7, with TRBD2 identical over 10 bases. Germline CDR1 is SNHLY and CDR2 is FYNNEI. This CDR3 is 16 amino acids long. The ends lost 6 bases at V and 5 bases at J; junction bases unmatched: 13. CDR3 sequence reads: CASRQRSGLAGDEQYF. As DNA, the CDR3 is TGTGCCAGCAGACAACGCTCAGGGCTAGCGGGAGACGAGCAGTACTTC. The whole variable domain, filled in from reference TRBV2 and TRBJ2-7, reads EPEVTQTPSHQVTQMGQEVILRCVPISNHLYFYWYRQILGQKVEFLVSFYNNEISEKSEIFDDQFSVERPDGSNFTLKIRSTKLEDSAMYFCASRQRSGLAGDEQYFGPGTRLTVT.

In regard to this clone: One junction end does not reproduce the germline sequence, and a read error may be involved. The chain employs TRBV7-8 and TRBJ2-7; D possibly corresponds to TRBD2 (7 bases). The CDR3 extends over 13 amino acids. Germline V CDR1 and CDR2: SGHVS, FQNEAQ. The CDR3 is CATSFRGAQEQYF. In DNA, the CDR3 is TGTGCCACCAGCTTCCGGGGGGCGCAGGAGCAGTACTTC.

This chain joins TRBV4-2 and TRBJ2-7; tentatively, D is TRBD1 (6 bases). Per the germline V gene, CDR1 is LGHNA and CDR2 is YNFKEQ. The CDR3 spans 14 residues. Trimming shortened V by 0 bases and J by 7 bases, and 13 bases separated the two germline ends. The CDR3 nucleotides read TGTGCCAGCAGCCAAGATACAGGGACGGGTGAGCAGTACTTC. It yields the protein CASSQDTGTGEQYF.